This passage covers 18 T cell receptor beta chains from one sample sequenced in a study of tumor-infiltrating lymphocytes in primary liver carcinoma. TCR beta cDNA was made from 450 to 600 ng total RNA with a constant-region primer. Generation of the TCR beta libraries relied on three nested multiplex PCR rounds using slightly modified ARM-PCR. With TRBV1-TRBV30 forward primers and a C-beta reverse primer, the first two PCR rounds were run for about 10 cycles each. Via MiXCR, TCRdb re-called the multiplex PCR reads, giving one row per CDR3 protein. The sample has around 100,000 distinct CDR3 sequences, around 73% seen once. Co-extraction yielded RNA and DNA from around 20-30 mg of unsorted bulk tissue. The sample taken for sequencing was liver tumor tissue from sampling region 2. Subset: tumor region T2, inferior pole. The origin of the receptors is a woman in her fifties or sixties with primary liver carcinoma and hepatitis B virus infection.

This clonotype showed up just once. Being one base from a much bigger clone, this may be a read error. CDR3 sequence: CARSLGMAFEAFF. The CDR3 nucleotides are TGTGCCAGGAGCTTGGGGATGGCCTTTGAAGCTTTCTTT. This rearrangement joins TRBV5-8 to TRBJ1-1; D unresolved. This CDR3 spans 13 amino acids. Germline CDR1 reads SGHTS; CDR2 reads YDEGEE.

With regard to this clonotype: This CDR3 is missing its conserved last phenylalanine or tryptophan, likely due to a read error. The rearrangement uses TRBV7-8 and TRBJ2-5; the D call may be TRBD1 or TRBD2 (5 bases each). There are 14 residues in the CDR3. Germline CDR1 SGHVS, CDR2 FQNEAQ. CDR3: CASNLRDGQETQYL. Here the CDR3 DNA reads TGTGCCAGCAACTTACGGGACGGACAAGAGACCCAGTACTTA.

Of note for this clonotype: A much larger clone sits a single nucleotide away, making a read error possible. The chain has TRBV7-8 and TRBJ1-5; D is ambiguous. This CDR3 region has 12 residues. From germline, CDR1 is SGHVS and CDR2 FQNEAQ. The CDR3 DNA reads TGTGTCAGCAGCACCCAGGATCAGGCCCAGCATTTT. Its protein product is CVSSTQDQAQHF.

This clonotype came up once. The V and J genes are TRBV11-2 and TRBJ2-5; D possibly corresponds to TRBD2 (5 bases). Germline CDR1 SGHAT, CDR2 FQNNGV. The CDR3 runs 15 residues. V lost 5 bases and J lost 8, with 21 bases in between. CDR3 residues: CASSVTNGVVDTQYF. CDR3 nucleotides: TGTGCCAGCAGCGTGACCAACGGGGTTGTAGATACCCAGTACTTC.

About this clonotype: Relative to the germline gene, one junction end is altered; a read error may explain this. CDR3 nucleotide sequence: TGTGCCAGCAGCCAAGGGGAGATAGACTACTATGAGCAGTTCTTC. Protein: CASSQGEIDYYEQFF. The V call is TRBV4-2, the J call TRBJ2-1, with D perhaps TRBD2 (5 bases). CDR3 length: 15 amino acids. Germline V gene sequence: CDR1 LGHNA, CDR2 YNFKEQ.

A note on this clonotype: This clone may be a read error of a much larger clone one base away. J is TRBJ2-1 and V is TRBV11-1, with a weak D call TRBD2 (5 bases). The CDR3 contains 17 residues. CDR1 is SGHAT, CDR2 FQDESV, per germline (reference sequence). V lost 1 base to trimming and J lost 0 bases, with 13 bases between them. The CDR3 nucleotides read TGTGCCAGCAGCTTAGAACTAGTGACCTCCTCCTACAATGAGCAGTTCTTC. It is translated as CASSLELVTSSYNEQFF.

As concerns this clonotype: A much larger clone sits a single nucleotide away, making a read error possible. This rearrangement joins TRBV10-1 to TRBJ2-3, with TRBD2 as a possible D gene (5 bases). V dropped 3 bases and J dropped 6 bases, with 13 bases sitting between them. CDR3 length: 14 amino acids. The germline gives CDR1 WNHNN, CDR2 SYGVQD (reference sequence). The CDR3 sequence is CASSEVGASDTQYF. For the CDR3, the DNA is TGCGCCAGCAGTGAAGTGGGAGCATCCGATACGCAGTATTTT.

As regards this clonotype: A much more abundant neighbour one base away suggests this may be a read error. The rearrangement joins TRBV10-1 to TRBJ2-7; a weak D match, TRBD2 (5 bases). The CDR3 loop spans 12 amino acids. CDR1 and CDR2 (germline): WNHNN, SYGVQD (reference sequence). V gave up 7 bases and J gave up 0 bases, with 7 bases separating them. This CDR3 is CASIGSSYEQYF. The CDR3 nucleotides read TGCGCCAGCATTGGGAGCTCCTACGAGCAGTACTTC.

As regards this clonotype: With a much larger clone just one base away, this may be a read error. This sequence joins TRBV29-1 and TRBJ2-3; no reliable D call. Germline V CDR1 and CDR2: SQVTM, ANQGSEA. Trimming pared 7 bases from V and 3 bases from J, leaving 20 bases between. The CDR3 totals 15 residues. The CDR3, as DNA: TGCAGCGCCTCTTCGACGACCGTCGGGACAGATACGCAGTATTTT. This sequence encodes CSASSTTVGTDTQYF.

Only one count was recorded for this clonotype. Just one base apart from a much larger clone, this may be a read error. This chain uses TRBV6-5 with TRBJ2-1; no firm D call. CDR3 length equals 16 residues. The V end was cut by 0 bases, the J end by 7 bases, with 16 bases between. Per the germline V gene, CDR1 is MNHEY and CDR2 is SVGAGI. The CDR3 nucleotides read TGTGCCAGCAGTTACTCGTCCGGTTTTTTGAAGAATGAGCAGTTCTTC. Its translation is CASSYSSGFLKNEQFF.

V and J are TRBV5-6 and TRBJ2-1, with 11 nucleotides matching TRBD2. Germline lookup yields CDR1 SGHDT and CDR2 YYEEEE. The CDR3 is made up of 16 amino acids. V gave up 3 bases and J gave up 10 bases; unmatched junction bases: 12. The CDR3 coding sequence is TGTGCCAGCAGCTGGGTAACTAGCGGGAGTATGCGAGAGCAGTTCTTC. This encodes CASSWVTSGSMREQFF.

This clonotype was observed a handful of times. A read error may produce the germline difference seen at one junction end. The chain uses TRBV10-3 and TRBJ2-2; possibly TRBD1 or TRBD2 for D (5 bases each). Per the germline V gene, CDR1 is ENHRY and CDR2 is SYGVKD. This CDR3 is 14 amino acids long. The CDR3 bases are TGTGCCATCAGTGAGAGTCCAGGGCACGGGGAGCTGTTCTTT. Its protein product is CAISESPGHGELFF.

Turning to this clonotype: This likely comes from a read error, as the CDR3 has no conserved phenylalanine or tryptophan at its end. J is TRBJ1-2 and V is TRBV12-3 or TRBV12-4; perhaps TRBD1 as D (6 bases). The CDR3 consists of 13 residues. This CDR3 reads CASNRAGAYGYTS. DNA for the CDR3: TGCGCCAGCAATCGCGCAGGGGCCTATGGCTACACCTCC.

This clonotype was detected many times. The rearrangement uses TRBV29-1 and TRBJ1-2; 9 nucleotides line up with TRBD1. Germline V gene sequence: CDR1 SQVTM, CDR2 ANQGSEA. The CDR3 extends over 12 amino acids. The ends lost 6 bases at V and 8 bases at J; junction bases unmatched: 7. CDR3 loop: CSVRQGDRGYTF. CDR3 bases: TGCAGCGTGCGACAGGGGGATCGAGGCTACACCTTC.

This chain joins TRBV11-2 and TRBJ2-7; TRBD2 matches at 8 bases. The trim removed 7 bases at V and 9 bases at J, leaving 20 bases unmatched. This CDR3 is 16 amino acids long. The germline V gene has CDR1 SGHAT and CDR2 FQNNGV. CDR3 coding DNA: TGTGCCAGCACGACTCCTGGGCGGGAGGCATGGGGTGGGCAGTACTTC. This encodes CASTTPGREAWGGQYF. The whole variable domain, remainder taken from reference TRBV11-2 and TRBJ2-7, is EAGVAQSPRYKIIEKRQSVAFWCNPISGHATLYWYQQILGQGPKLLIQFQNNGVVDDSQLPKDRFSAERLKGVDSTLKIQPAKLEDSAVYLCASTTPGREAWGGQYFGPGTRLTVT.

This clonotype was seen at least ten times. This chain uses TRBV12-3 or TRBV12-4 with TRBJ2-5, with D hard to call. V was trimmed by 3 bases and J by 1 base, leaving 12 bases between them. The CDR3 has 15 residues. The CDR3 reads CASSLFYGVQETQYF. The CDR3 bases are TGTGCCAGCAGTTTGTTTTATGGCGTCCAAGAGACCCAGTACTTC.

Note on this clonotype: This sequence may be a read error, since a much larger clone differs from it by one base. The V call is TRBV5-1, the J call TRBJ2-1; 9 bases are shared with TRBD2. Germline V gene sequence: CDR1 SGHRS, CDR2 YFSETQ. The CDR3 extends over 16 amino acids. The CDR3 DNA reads TGCGCCAGGAGCTTGTGGGGGGCTAGCGGGATCAATGAGCAGTTCTTC. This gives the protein CARSLWGASGINEQFF.

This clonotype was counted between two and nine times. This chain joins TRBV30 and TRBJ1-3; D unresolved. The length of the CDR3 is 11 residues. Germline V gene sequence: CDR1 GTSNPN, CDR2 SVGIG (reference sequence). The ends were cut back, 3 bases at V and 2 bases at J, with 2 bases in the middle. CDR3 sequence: CAWRTGNTIYF. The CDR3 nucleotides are TGTGCCTGGAGAACTGGAAACACCATATATTTT.